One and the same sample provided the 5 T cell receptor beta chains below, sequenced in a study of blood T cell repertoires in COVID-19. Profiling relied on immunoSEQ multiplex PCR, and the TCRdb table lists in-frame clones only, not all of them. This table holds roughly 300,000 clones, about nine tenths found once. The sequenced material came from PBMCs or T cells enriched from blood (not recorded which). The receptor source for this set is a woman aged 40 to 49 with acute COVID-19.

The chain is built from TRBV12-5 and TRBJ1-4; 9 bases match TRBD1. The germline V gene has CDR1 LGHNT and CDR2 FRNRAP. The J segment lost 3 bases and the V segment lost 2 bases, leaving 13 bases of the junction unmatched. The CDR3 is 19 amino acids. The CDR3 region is CASGLITGQGLHSNEKLFF. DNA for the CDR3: TGTGCTAGTGGTTTGATAACGGGACAGGGTTTACATTCTAATGAAAAACTGTTTTTT.

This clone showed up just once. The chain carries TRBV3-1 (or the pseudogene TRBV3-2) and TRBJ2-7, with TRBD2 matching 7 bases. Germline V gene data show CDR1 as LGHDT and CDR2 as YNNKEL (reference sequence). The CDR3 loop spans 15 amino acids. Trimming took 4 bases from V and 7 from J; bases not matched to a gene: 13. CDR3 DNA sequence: TGTGCCAGCAGCCCCGCGGGGGAGGGATGGGGTGAGCAGTACTTC. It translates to CASSPAGEGWGEQYF.

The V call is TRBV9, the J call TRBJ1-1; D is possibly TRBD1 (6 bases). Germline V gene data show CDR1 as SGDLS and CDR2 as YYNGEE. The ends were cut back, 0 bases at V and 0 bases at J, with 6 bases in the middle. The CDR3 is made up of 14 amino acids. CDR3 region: CASSVGDMNTEAFF. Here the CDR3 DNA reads TGTGCCAGCAGCGTAGGGGACATGAACACTGAAGCTTTCTTT.

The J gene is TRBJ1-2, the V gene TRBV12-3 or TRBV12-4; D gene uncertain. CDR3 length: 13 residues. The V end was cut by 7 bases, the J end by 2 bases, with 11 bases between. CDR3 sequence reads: CASTPGVNYGYTF. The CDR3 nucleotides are TGTGCCAGCACCCCCGGGGTGAACTATGGCTACACCTTC.

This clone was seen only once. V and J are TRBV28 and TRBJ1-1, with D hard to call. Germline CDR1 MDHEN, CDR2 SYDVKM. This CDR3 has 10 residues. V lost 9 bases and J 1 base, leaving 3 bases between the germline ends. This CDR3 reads CARRNTEAFF. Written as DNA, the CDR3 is TGTGCCAGGAGGAACACTGAAGCTTTCTTT.